Listed here are 16 T cell receptor beta chains from one sample, sequenced in a study of T cell repertoires in ileal Crohn's disease. The data were produced by immunoSEQ multiplex PCR, yet TCRdb's version contains in-frame clones alone and is incomplete. The sample comprises 11,000 or so clones, about 82% of which are singletons, and around 16% rests with the top ten. The time point: neoterminal ileum biopsy at postoperative endoscopy, about 6 months after surgery. Sequencing was done on a sample of ileal tissue. The receptors derive from an adult with Crohn's disease.

Comment on this clone: The same CDR3 can be traced to other DNA sequences in this sample. The chain uses TRBV30 and TRBJ2-3; 12 nucleotides agree with TRBD2. The V gene end was trimmed by 5 bases and the J gene end by 15 bases; junction bases not matched to a gene: 21. The V gene's germline CDR1 is GTSNPN and CDR2 SVGIG (reference sequence). The CDR3 loop spans 16 amino acids. In nucleotides, the CDR3 is TGTGCCTGGCGTCCCCGCCCCAGGCCGGGACTAGCGGGCGAATATTTT. Translated, it gives CAWRPRPRPGLAGEYF.

This chain uses TRBV7-9 with TRBJ1-1; perhaps TRBD1 as D (5 bases). The CDR3 sequence is 13 residues long. Germline-derived CDR1 and CDR2 are SEHNR and FQNEAQ (reference sequence). The V gene lost 3 bases and the J gene lost 8 bases, with 13 bases spanning the gap. CDR3: CASSFRTEGEAFF. CDR3 coding DNA: TGTGCCAGCAGCTTTCGGACGGAGGGGGAAGCTTTCTTT.

This chain joins TRBV9 and TRBJ2-5; D uncertain. V was trimmed by 1 base and J by 5 bases, leaving 12 bases between them. This CDR3 is 14 amino acids long. The germline CDR1 and CDR2 sequences are SGDLS and YYNGEE. The CDR3 protein is CASSVTSAGETQYF. CDR3 DNA: TGTGCCAGCAGCGTAACCAGCGCCGGGGAGACCCAGTACTTC.

The rearrangement uses TRBV19 and TRBJ2-7, with 9 bases that match TRBD1. Unmatched junction bases numbered 7, after V lost 4 bases and J lost 6 bases. The length of the CDR3 is 14 residues. Germline V gene lookup returns CDR1 LNHDA and CDR2 SQIVND (reference sequence). The CDR3 region has the DNA TGTGCCAGTAGTAGGGACAGGGACTTCGGCGAGCAGTACTTC. Translated, it gives CASSRDRDFGEQYF.

V and J are TRBV7-9 and TRBJ2-1, with TRBD2 identical over 8 bases. With V trimmed by 0 bases and J by 8 bases, 12 bases remained unmatched. Germline CDR1 and CDR2: SEHNR and FQNEAQ (reference sequence). This CDR3 has 17 residues. The CDR3 sequence is CASSLAQVSGGRDEQFF. The CDR3 DNA follows: TGTGCCAGCAGCTTAGCTCAGGTGTCGGGGGGGCGGGATGAGCAGTTCTTC.

V and J are TRBV5-1 and TRBJ2-5; 9 bases fit TRBD2. The DNA end is more similar to TRBJ2-7, so the J call may be wrong. The CDR3 sequence is 14 residues long. Per the germline V gene, CDR1 is SGHRS and CDR2 is YFSETQ. CDR3 sequence: CASSYSGSLSEQYF. CDR3 nucleotide sequence: TGCGCCAGCAGCTATAGCGGGAGTTTGAGCGAGCAGTACTTC.

J is TRBJ2-1 and V is TRBV11-2; 10 nucleotides match TRBD2. The junction had 12 bases not matched to a gene; V was cut back by 5 bases and J by 8 bases. The germline gives CDR1 SGHAT, CDR2 FQNNGV. The CDR3 length is 16 residues. CDR3 bases: TGTGCCAGCAGCCCAGGGCTAGCGGGAGCAAAAGATGAGCAGTTCTTC. Translation gives CASSPGLAGAKDEQFF.

The rearrangement joins TRBV21-1 to TRBJ2-7; the D call TRBD1 from the table was never checked on the DNA. TRBV21-1 is noted as a pseudogene. The CDR3 is 17 amino acids. The CDR3 is CASSGQEGQGHPYEQYF. The CDR3 bases are TGTGCCAGCAGCGGCCAAGAGGGACAGGGGCACCCCTACGAGCAGTACTTC.

This chain connects TRBV9 to TRBJ2-3, with TRBD2 matching over 9 bases. The V gene's germline CDR1 is SGDLS and CDR2 YYNGEE. V lost 2 bases, J lost 3 bases, and 7 bases stayed unmatched. This CDR3 has 16 amino acids. The CDR3 nucleotides are TGTGCCAGCAGCGTTGTGGCGGGAGGGCGTACAGATACGCAGTATTTT. Protein sequence: CASSVVAGGRTDTQYF. Together with reference TRBV9 and TRBJ2-3, the CDR3 gives the full variable domain: DSGVTQTPKHLITATGQRVTLRCSPRSGDLSVYWYQQSLDQGLQFLIQYYNGEERAKGNILERFSAQQFPDLHSELNLSSLELGDSALYFCASSVVAGGRTDTQYFGPGTRLTVL.

The rearrangement links TRBV19 to TRBJ1-2; D is undetermined. The CDR3 is 14 residues long. Germline-derived CDR1 and CDR2 are LNHDA and SQIVND (reference sequence). The ends were cut back, 1 base at V and 4 bases at J, with 10 bases in the middle. The CDR3 here is CASSIVNSPYGYTF. The CDR3 DNA reads TGTGCCAGTAGTATAGTGAACAGCCCCTATGGCTACACCTTC. Combining the CDR3 with reference TRBV19 and TRBJ1-2 gives the whole variable domain DGGITQSPKYLFRKEGQNVTLSCEQNLNHDAMYWYRQDPGQGLRLIYYSQIVNDFQKGDIAEGYSVSREKKESFPLTVTSAQKNPTAFYLCASSIVNSPYGYTFGSGTRLTVV.

The CDR3 reads CASSIPDSPEGLAGLEQYF. The CDR3 DNA sequence: TGTGCCAGTAGTATCCCGGACAGTCCCGAAGGACTAGCGGGCCTCGAGCAGTACTTC. This chain uses TRBV19 with TRBJ2-7; 11 nucleotides match TRBD2. The CDR3 is 19 amino acids. From germline, CDR1 is LNHDA and CDR2 SQIVND (reference sequence). After removal of 3 bases from V and 6 bases from J, the junction contained 19 bases not matched to a gene.

V usage is TRBV6-1 and J usage is TRBJ2-7, with a tentative D call TRBD1 (6 bases). The CDR3 contains 13 residues. V was shortened by 1 base and J by 6 bases, with 10 bases between the two germline ends. Germline loops: CDR1 MNHNS, CDR2 SASEGT. This CDR3 reads CASSEVGTTEQYF. CDR3 bases: TGTGCCAGCAGTGAAGTGGGGACAACCGAGCAGTACTTC.

The chain employs TRBV7-3 and TRBJ2-2; 8 bases map to TRBD2. The CDR3 is 16 residues long. Unmatched junction bases numbered 7, after V lost 5 bases and J lost 2 bases. The V gene's germline CDR1 is SGHTA and CDR2 FQGTGA. In DNA, the CDR3 is TGTGCCAGCAGCCAAGGGGGGACTAGTAACACCGGGGAGCTGTTTTTT. It yields the protein CASSQGGTSNTGELFF.

The chain links TRBV6-5 to TRBJ1-1, with TRBD1 as a possible D gene (6 bases). V lost 0 bases to trimming and J lost 5 bases, with 13 bases between them. Germline CDR1 reads MNHEY; CDR2 reads SVGAGI. The CDR3 is made up of 15 amino acids. DNA for the CDR3: TGTGCCAGCAGTTACTCGAAGGACAGCAGAACTGAAGCTTTCTTT. Protein: CASSYSKDSRTEAFF.

The chain has TRBV7-8 and TRBJ2-7, with a weak D call TRBD1 (6 bases). This CDR3 contains 16 residues. CDR1 SGHVS and CDR2 FQNEAQ come from the germline V gene. V shed 2 bases and J shed 1 base, with 15 bases lying between them. The CDR3 reads CASSLPTGLKSYEQYF. The CDR3 DNA reads as TGTGCCAGCAGCTTACCTACAGGGCTCAAGTCCTACGAGCAGTACTTC.

A remark on this clone: Other nucleotide sequences from this sample produce the same CDR3. The V call is TRBV2, the J call TRBJ2-3, with 10 bases aligning to TRBD1. Trimming took 8 bases from V and 3 from J; bases not matched to a gene: 8. Germline V gene lookup returns CDR1 SNHLY and CDR2 FYNNEI. The CDR3 covers 15 residues. The CDR3 here is CASRSGTGATDTQYF. CDR3 bases: TGTGCCAGCCGGTCCGGGACAGGGGCAACAGATACGCAGTATTTT. Combining the CDR3 with reference TRBV2 and TRBJ2-3 gives the whole variable domain EPEVTQTPSHQVTQMGQEVILRCVPISNHLYFYWYRQILGQKVEFLVSFYNNEISEKSEIFDDQFSVERPDGSNFTLKIRSTKLEDSAMYFCASRSGTGATDTQYFGPGTRLTVL.